This T cell receptor (beta chain) was captured by sequencing in a study of long-term antiretroviral therapy in people with HIV. Findings and limits, study-wide: HIV repertoire CDR3 lengths ranged less widely than those of controls. The study found that diversity rose after ART but stayed below transplant donor controls.

Details on this clone: Its antigen is as yet unknown.

Version v3.0 of the immunoSEQ assay was performed at survey level. Here immunoSEQ multiplex PCR was the method, and the copy in TCRdb shows in-frame clones only, minus some. Counted here are around 25,000 clones, almost 85% occurring once; the ten biggest clones make up approximately 5.1%. No fewer than two post-ART and no fewer than one pre-ART PBMC samples existed for each donor. The source is a woman between 25 and 40 years old with HIV. Here the sequenced sample was unsorted PBMCs, taken 1.1 years before starting antiretroviral therapy.

The CDR3 coding sequence is TGTGCCAGCAGCTTAGTTCGGGGACAGGGGTTGTACGAGCAGTACGTC. This gives the protein CASSLVRGQGLYEQYV. This chain joins TRBV7-8 and TRBJ2-7; the match to TRBD1 covers 10 bases. Germline V gene sequence: CDR1 SGHVS, CDR2 FQNEAQ. V lost 1 base and J lost 4; bases outside the gene matches: 7. The CDR3 is made up of 16 amino acids.